This entry lists 13 T cell receptor beta chains sequenced from one sample in a study of regulatory T cells in long-lasting Graves disease. According to the study, TCR beta libraries were built with iRepertoire HTBI primers and CDR3-region Arm-PCR. TCRdb re-called the multiplex PCR reads with MiXCR, one entry per CDR3 protein. The sample lists roughly 440,000 distinct CDR3 sequences, roughly 15% occurring once. The time point is: newly diagnosed GD, antithyroid drugs for less than 3 months. The TCR library was made from RNA that had been extracted from PBMCs in TRIzol. This sample also belongs to another study, concerning T cells in Graves' hyperthyroidism and ophthalmopathy.

The sample in question was peripheral blood mononuclear cells (PBMCs), obtained at new diagnosis, from a patient treated with antithyroid drugs. The receptors stem from a woman between 18 and 29 years old with Graves disease.

This clonotype was seen repeatedly, ten times or more. The chain joins TRBV18 to TRBJ1-1; the D is unclear. CDR1 and CDR2 (germline): KGHSH, LQKENI. This CDR3 contains 14 residues. V lost 3 bases and J 4 bases, leaving 12 bases between the germline ends. The CDR3 sequence is CASSPPGGVTEAFF. DNA for the CDR3: TGTGCCAGCTCACCCCCGGGTGGGGTCACTGAAGCTTTCTTT.

The V call is TRBV12-3 or TRBV12-4, the J call TRBJ1-2; D is unresolved. V lost 4 bases and J lost 1, with 7 bases in between. This CDR3 region has 13 residues. CDR3 loop: CASSYTLNYGYTF. DNA for the CDR3: TGTGCCAGCAGTTATACCCTTAACTATGGCTACACCTTC.

In this sample, this clonotype turned up once. The V and J genes are TRBV28 and TRBJ1-1; 8 bases agree with TRBD1. The germline CDR1 and CDR2 sequences are MDHEN and SYDVKM. This CDR3 is built from 15 residues. With 8 bases clipped from V and 1 base from J, the junction kept 9 bases outside the gene matches. The CDR3 reads CASYPDREWNTEAFF. CDR3 bases: TGTGCCAGCTACCCGGACAGGGAGTGGAACACTGAAGCTTTCTTT.

This clonotype has a count of ten or more. The chain joins TRBV20-1 to TRBJ2-5; 7 bases are a match to TRBD1. The J segment lost 4 bases and the V segment lost 4 bases, leaving 12 bases of the junction unmatched. The germline V gene encodes CDR1 DFQATT and CDR2 SNEGSKA (reference sequence). The length of the CDR3 is 15 residues. The CDR3 sequence: CSATRPTGMGETQYF. As DNA, the CDR3 is TGCAGTGCTACAAGACCGACAGGGATGGGAGAGACCCAGTACTTC.

This clonotype was found many times. V usage is TRBV3-1 and J usage is TRBJ1-1; D remains unclear. Per germline, CDR1 LGHDT and CDR2 YNNKEL (reference sequence). CDR3 length: 12 residues. The V end lost 4 bases, the J end lost 11 bases, and 14 bases lay between the germline ends. For the CDR3, the DNA is TGTGCCAGCAGCCCATACAGAGGCGTTGCTTTCTTT. Its protein is CASSPYRGVAFF.

Many counts were recorded for this clonotype. The rearrangement links TRBV20-1 to TRBJ2-7, with 9 bases identical to TRBD2. With 0 bases clipped from V and 3 bases from J, the junction kept 12 bases outside the gene matches. The CDR3 runs to 17 residues. Germline V gene data show CDR1 as DFQATT and CDR2 as SNEGSKA (reference sequence). The CDR3 region has the DNA TGCAGTGCTAGAGACCCCAGCATAGCGGGAGATCTCTACGAGCAGTACTTC. It yields the protein CSARDPSIAGDLYEQYF.

This clonotype was observed a few times. This may be a read error, as it is one base from a much larger clone. This sequence joins TRBV28 and TRBJ2-1; 9 nucleotides line up with TRBD2. The CDR3 extends over 15 amino acids. Germline CDR1 and CDR2: MDHEN and SYDVKM. Trimming removed 6 bases from V and 9 bases from J; junction bases left unmatched: 12. The CDR3: CASSPLAGAGGEQFF. The CDR3 DNA follows: TGTGCCAGCAGCCCCTTGGCGGGAGCGGGAGGTGAGCAGTTCTTC.

This clonotype was recorded many times. The V call is TRBV27, the J call TRBJ2-6; D possibly matches TRBD1 or TRBD2 (7 bases each). The CDR3 contains 17 residues. Germline CDR1 MNHEY, CDR2 SMNVEV (reference sequence). V was trimmed by 3 bases and J by 2 bases, leaving 14 bases between them. The CDR3 sequence: CASSFQGGGAGANVLTF. The CDR3 DNA reads TGTGCCAGCAGTTTCCAGGGGGGGGGCGCTGGGGCCAACGTCCTGACTTTC.

This clonotype was counted many times. This chain links TRBV5-1 with TRBJ2-2; D tentatively reads TRBD1 or TRBD2 (5 bases each). This CDR3 region has 15 residues. Germline CDR1 reads SGHRS; CDR2 reads YFSETQ. The V and J ends lost 4 bases and 4 bases respectively, with 14 bases between them. For the CDR3, the DNA is TGCGCCAGCAGCCTGATTACGGGGCGCACCGGGGAGCTGTTTTTT. Its translation is CASSLITGRTGELFF.

This clonotype was counted ten times or more. CDR3: CSARFGEVGEAFF. The CDR3 DNA reads TGCAGTGCTAGGTTCGGGGAAGTCGGTGAAGCTTTCTTT. This rearrangement joins TRBV20-1 to TRBJ1-1; D unclear. The CDR3 has 13 amino acids. Trimming pared 3 bases from V and 7 bases from J, leaving 15 bases between. Germline lookup yields CDR1 DFQATT and CDR2 SNEGSKA (reference sequence).

V usage is TRBV6-4 and J usage is TRBJ2-7; 8 bases are shared with TRBD2. The V gene's germline CDR1 is MRHNA and CDR2 SNTAGT. After removal of 2 bases from V and 7 bases from J, the junction contained 13 bases not matched to a gene. The CDR3 extends over 16 amino acids. The CDR3 loop is CASSDSWTSTYNEQYF. CDR3 in DNA: TGTGCCAGCAGTGACAGCTGGACTAGCACCTACAATGAGCAGTACTTC.

This clonotype was detected ten times or more. CDR3 region: CASSSTDRAWNQPQHF. Written as DNA, the CDR3 is TGTGCCAGCAGCTCCACGGACAGGGCGTGGAATCAGCCCCAGCATTTT. The chain uses TRBV28 and TRBJ1-5; 8 nucleotides match TRBD1. The CDR3 covers 16 residues. The V gene end was trimmed by 6 bases and the J gene end by 4 bases; junction bases not matched to a gene: 11. Per the germline V gene, CDR1 is MDHEN and CDR2 is SYDVKM.

This clonotype came up many times. The chain couples TRBV28 to TRBJ2-7; D may be TRBD1 (5 bases). This CDR3 has 14 amino acids. Trimming left V 3 bases short and J 6 bases short, with 15 bases between. Germline V CDR1 and CDR2: MDHEN, SYDVKM. The CDR3 loop is CASSLRQGLPEQYF. The CDR3 DNA reads as TGTGCCAGCAGTTTGAGGCAGGGTCTCCCCGAGCAGTACTTC.